This section outlines one T cell receptor (beta chain) sequence together with its context. As yet, its antigen is unknown. Sequencing was performed with immunoSEQ multiplex PCR; in TCRdb, only in-frame clones are kept and a portion is missing. Here the sample spans 150,000 or so clones, nearly 95% being singletons. Both about-4-week and about-12-week second-dose recipients were combined. This specimen comes from a study of T cell responses to AZD1222 COVID-19 vaccine. Study-wide points: Females outnumbered males among donors, who were mostly white British; clonal diversity was possibly underestimated.

Germline lookup yields CDR1 SGHRS and CDR2 YFSETQ. This CDR3 region has 15 residues. J was trimmed by 1 base and V by 4 bases; bases with no gene match: 4. The clonotype comes from an adult who received the AZD1222 COVID-19 vaccine. The V call is TRBV5-1, the J call TRBJ2-1; TRBD1 matches at 8 bases. The specimen was peripheral blood, collected 28 days after the second AZD1222 dose. For the CDR3, the DNA is TGCGCCAGCAGCGGGGGGACAGGATCCTACAATGAGCAGTTCTTC. This sequence encodes CASSGGTGSYNEQFF.